This T cell receptor (beta chain) was obtained from a study of OX40 agonist ivuxolimab in advanced cancers. The V and J ends lost 6 bases and 4 bases, in that order; junction bases with no gene match: 4. Germline assignment: CDR1 KGHSH and CDR2 LQKENI. The CDR3 is made up of 16 amino acids. Clones were sequenced by immunoSEQ multiplex PCR, and TCRdb holds only the in-frame ones, with some missing. The sample gives 80,000 to 100,000 clones, approximately 93% of which show up once; 0.15% to 0.2% is in the top ten. The material sequenced was CD4+ or CD8+ T cells sorted from blood, taken in a trial of the OX40 agonist ivuxolimab. The sequence derives from an adult with an advanced solid tumor such as melanoma, head and neck, liver or kidney cancer. The chain is built from TRBV18 and TRBJ2-2, with 14 bases aligning to TRBD2. CDR3 sequence reads: CASSEGLAGATGELFF. In DNA form, the CDR3 reads TGTGCCAGCTCGGAGGGACTAGCGGGAGCCACCGGGGAGCTGTTTTTT.